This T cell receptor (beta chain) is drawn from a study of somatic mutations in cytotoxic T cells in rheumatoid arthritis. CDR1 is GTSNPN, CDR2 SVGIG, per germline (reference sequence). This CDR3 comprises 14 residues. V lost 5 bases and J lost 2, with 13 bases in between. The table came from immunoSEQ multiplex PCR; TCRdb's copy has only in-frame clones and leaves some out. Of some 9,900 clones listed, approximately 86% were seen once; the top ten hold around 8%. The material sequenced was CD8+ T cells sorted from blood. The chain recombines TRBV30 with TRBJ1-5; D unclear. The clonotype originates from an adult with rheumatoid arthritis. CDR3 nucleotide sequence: TGTGCCTGGGGCGCTGGTTCGCGCAATCAGCCCCAGCATTTT. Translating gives CAWGAGSRNQPQHF.